This T cell receptor (beta chain) was retrieved from a study of T-cell reconstitution after alpha-beta-depleted transplantation in children. A TCRbeta library incorporating unique molecular identifiers was prepared. TCRdb passed the PCR reads through MiXCR, listing each CDR3 protein once. The data contain 83,000 or so distinct CDR3 sequences, approximately 9.2% of them seen just once; the ten biggest clones take up 5.5% to 8%. This clonotype was seen many times. The junction departs from germline at one end; a sequencing error may be responsible. The germline V gene encodes CDR1 SGHRS and CDR2 YFSETQ. The CDR3 consists of 15 residues.

This chain uses TRBV5-1 with TRBJ2-1; TRBD2 agrees at 9 bases. The origin of this receptor is a human donor who donated a stem cell graft to a child with congenital amegakaryocytic thrombocytopenia. Sequenced here: PBMCs from the stem cell graft donor, sampled from the stem cell graft. The CDR3 DNA follows: TGCGCCAGCACTATTCGCGGGGGGGCATACAGTGAGCAGTTCTTC. It encodes CASTIRGGAYSEQFF.